This record covers a single T cell receptor (beta chain). Its antigen is currently not known. Per-base qualities were not stored, and no clone one base away is much larger. The sample's time point label, in plain terms: baseline before first vaccination. In light of the paper, this sample's treatment or condition label describes: meningococcal conjugate vaccine given as trial control. Samples from vaccinated people were obtained from the UK trials COV001 and COV002, which included a single-blind randomized controlled phase 2/3 trial of AZD1222 (ChAdOx1 nCoV-19) in healthy adults. For TCRbeta chain sequencing, PBMC samples were collected from trial participants at day 0 and at day 28 after the second dose. The CDR3 regions of human TCRbeta chains were analyzed by immunosequencing. The study's own analysis went as follows. Repertoire TCRs were matched against a reference library of SARS-CoV-2-specific TCRs generated with the MIRA antigen-specificity platform. Breadth was defined as the fraction of unique TCRs that were SARS-CoV-2-associated. Depth was defined as the fraction of total T cells that were SARS-CoV-2-associated. Using the MIRA data, each spike-specific TCR was assigned both to the spike region to which the TCR was reactive and to a CD4 or CD8 class. Log10-transformed breadth and depth values were compared by one-way ANOVA with Sidak's multiple comparisons tests. TCRdb obtained this table from immuneACCESS and retained in-frame rearrangements with V and J assigned. These tables miss some clones; where compared with another copy, unresolved V genes account for less than half of the shortfall, and the remainder is unexplained. That table furnishes V, J and clone size, whereas the DNA furnished D and trimming. This sample is represented by some 97,000 clones; about 87% of them were singletons. The ten largest make up 4.2% of the sample.

The data were obtained in a study of T cell responses to AZD1222 COVID-19 vaccine (dated by TCRdb to 2020 to 2023). Notes on the research overall: A total of 230 to 250 trial participants underwent TCR sequencing, of whom about 210 received two doses of AZD1222 and roughly 25 received two doses of the MenACWY control vaccine. Trial participants were enrolled by age into 18-55, 56-69 and 70-plus year subgroups, with roughly 150, 30 and 60 TCR-sequenced participants respectively. What the work shows at the level of the full study, not this receptor alone: In the small 56-69-year group, the increase in depth fell short of significance, most likely because of low power. Vaccine-associated CD4 TCRs spanned the whole spike protein, with dominant responses in regions 160-218 and 743-854. Only six or seven AZD1222 recipients were SARS-CoV-2 seropositive at baseline, limiting conclusions about previously exposed vaccinees. Epitopes outside the regions mutated in the B.1.351 and B.1.1.7 variants were reportedly recognized by nearly half of the unique spike-specific TCRs. Because no day 14 peak-response samples were available, the repertoires could be characterized only after the peak T cell response. A significant rise in spike-specific TCR breadth and depth was observed after two AZD1222 doses relative to day 0 and relative to MenACWY recipients. Participants were mostly white British, with more females than males. The authors suggested clonal diversity may have been underestimated.

The CDR3 has 14 amino acids, counting the end cysteine and phenylalanine. Only the CDR3 portion is preserved as DNA: 42 bases, with reading frame beginning at the first base. This specimen was peripheral blood, taken on day 0 of MenACWY control vaccination. The TCR was taken from an adult in good health. In this chain, TRBV21-1 is recombined with TRBJ1-1; no check of the table's D call, TRBD1, against the DNA was made. TRBV21-1 is labeled a pseudogene. The sequenced DNA: TGTGCCAGCAGCAAAATTGACAGGGACACTGAAGCTTTCTTT. This codes for CASSKIDRDTEAFF.